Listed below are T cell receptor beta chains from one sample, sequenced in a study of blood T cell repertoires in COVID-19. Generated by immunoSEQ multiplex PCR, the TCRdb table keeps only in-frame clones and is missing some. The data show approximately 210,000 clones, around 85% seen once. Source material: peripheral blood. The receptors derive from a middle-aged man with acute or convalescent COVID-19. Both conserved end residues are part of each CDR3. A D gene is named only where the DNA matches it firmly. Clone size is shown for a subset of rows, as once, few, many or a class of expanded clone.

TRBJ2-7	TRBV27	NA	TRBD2	CASSPKLAGGGDEQYF	TGTGCCAGCAGCCCGAAGCTAGCGGGAGGGGGCGACGAGCAGTACTTC
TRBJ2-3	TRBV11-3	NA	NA	CASSDRDTPGNTQYF	TGTGCCAGCAGCGACCGGGACACCCCCGGGAATACGCAGTATTTT
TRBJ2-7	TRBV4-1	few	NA	CASSQDGRGALEQYF	TGCGCCAGCAGCCAAGATGGCAGGGGGGCTTTAGAGCAGTACTTC
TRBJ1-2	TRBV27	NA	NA	CASSPGPSWTSNYGYTF	TGTGCCAGCAGTCCAGGGCCCTCTTGGACCTCTAACTATGGCTACACCTTC
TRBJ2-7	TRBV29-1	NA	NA	CSVVGGTYEQYF	TGCAGCGTTGTGGGGGGAACCTACGAGCAGTACTTC
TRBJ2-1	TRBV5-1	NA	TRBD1	CASSQLGGTGRNEQFF	TGCGCCAGCAGCCAATTGGGGGGGACAGGGAGGAATGAGCAGTTCTTC
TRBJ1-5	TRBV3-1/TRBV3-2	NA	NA	CASRNGDSNQPQHF	TGTGCCAGCAGAAACGGGGATAGCAATCAGCCCCAGCATTTT
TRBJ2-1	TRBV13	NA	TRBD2	CASSLARSVAGVRNEQFF	TGTGCCAGCAGCCTAGCCCGGTCGGTAGCGGGAGTTAGGAATGAGCAGTTCTTC
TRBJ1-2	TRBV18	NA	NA	CASEEGTNYGYTF	TGTGCCAGCGAGGAAGGTACTAACTATGGCTACACCTTC
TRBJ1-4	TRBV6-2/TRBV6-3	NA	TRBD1	CASSLRGQAFIDEKLFF	TGTGCCAGCAGTCTACGGGGACAGGCGTTTATTGATGAAAAACTGTTTTTT
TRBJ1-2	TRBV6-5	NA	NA	CASSYQGNYGYTF	TGTGCCAGCAGTTACCAGGGAAACTATGGCTACACCTTC
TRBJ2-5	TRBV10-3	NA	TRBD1	CAISEEGQGGQGTQYF	TGTGCCATCAGTGAGGAGGGACAGGGGGGTCAGGGAACCCAGTACTTC
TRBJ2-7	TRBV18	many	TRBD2	CASSPGTSGRNEQYF	TGTGCCAGCTCACCCGGGACTAGCGGGAGGAACGAGCAGTACTTC
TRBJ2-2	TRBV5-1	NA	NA	CASSYLRPTANTGELFF	TGCGCCAGCAGCTACTTACGCCCGACAGCGAACACCGGGGAGCTGTTTTTT
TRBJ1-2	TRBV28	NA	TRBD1	CASSLGRGRNYGYTF	TGTGCCAGCAGTTTAGGCAGGGGGCGGAACTATGGCTACACCTTC
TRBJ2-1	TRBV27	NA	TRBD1	CASRRDRGPPRASYNEQFF	TGTGCCAGCAGACGGGACAGGGGGCCGCCAAGGGCATCCTACAATGAGCAGTTCTTC
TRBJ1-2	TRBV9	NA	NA	CASSAGGGGSRNYGYTF	TGTGCCAGCAGCGCGGGGGGTGGAGGTTCCCGGAACTATGGCTACACCTTC
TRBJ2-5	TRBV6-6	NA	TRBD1	CASSPGQGHQETQYF	TGTGCCAGCAGTCCCGGACAGGGACACCAAGAGACCCAGTACTTC
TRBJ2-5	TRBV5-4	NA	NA	CASSFSAGQSRLYF	TGTGCCAGCAGCTTCTCAGCCGGACAGTCGAGATTGTACTTC
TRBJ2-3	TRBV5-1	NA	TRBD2	CASSLTPTSGGTTDTQYF	TGCGCCAGCAGCTTGACCCCAACTAGCGGGGGGACCACAGATACGCAGTATTTT
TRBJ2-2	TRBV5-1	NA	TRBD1	CASSLQGDNGAGELFF	TGCGCCAGCAGCTTACAGGGGGACAATGGGGCCGGGGAGCTGTTTTTT
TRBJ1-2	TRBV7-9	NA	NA	CASSLAPQSNYGYTF	TGTGCCAGCAGCTTAGCGCCACAATCTAACTATGGCTACACCTTC
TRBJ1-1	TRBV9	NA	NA	CASSVGGAGRGAFF	TGTGCCAGCAGCGTAGGGGGCGCAGGGCGCGGCGCTTTCTTT
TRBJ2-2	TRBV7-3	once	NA	CASSARTGSQGGELFF	TGTGCCAGCAGCGCTCGGACTGGGTCCCAAGGGGGGGAGCTGTTTTTT
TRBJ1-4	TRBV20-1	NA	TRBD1	CSALSLGQGKF	TGCAGTGCTCTCTCCCTCGGACAGGGGAAGTTT
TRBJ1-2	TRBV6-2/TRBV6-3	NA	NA	CASSWRQVYGYTF	TGTGCCAGCAGTTGGCGCCAGGTCTATGGCTACACCTTC
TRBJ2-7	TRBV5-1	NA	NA	CASSGTGGGLYEQYF	TGCGCCAGCAGCGGCACGGGCGGGGGCCTCTACGAGCAGTACTTC